The source of this T cell receptor (beta chain) is a study of T-cell memory formation after mild COVID-19 (dated by TCRdb to about 2021). At the level of the whole study: TCR sequence clusters from the two donors were found to be largely donor specific. Two young, previously healthy adult volunteers made up the cohort, one male and one female. T-cell clones expanding and contracting after mild COVID-19 in two donors were tracked by longitudinal TCRalpha and TCRbeta repertoire sequencing.

As regards this clonotype: The target of this receptor is not known. No quality values exist for individual bases; no much larger clone is one base distant.

Ficoll-Paque density gradient centrifugation was used to isolate PBMCs. Reads for this sample came from an Illumina NovaSeq 6000. TCRalpha and TCRbeta cDNA libraries were built by 5'RACE with constant-segment primers, adding sample barcodes and unique molecular identifiers. Trizol reagent was used to extract RNA from every sample. Libraries were amplified in two PCR steps, with a second sample barcode and Illumina TruSeq adapters added in the second step. Sequencing of libraries was performed on an Illumina NovaSeq with 2 x 150 bp paired-end reads. Regarding the original processing steps: With migec v1.2.7, reads were demultiplexed and then collapsed into UMI-guided consensus sequences. Using mixcr v2.1.11, UMI consensuses were aligned to TRA and TRB V and J templates and then assembled into clonotypes. A clonotype was counted as expanded or contracted only if both edgeR and NoisET called the change significant, with noise models trained on biological replicates. For edgeR calls, the cutoffs were a false discovery rate-adjusted p below 0.01 and a log2 fold-change threshold of 1. As an exploratory analysis of dynamics, max-normalized trajectories of the 1000 most abundant clonotypes were examined by PCA with hierarchical clustering. Separately sequenced CD4+ and CD8+ repertoires were used to assign the CD4 or CD8 phenotype of responding clones. The raw public data were reprocessed by TCRdb itself: fastp quality trimming at Q25, MiXCR clonotype calling, in-frame beta chains only. Records with the same CDR3 protein are collapsed into one entry carrying the most frequent genes and DNA. These V and J calls originate from TCRdb's pipeline instead of the authors' own analysis. The sample table lists more than 350,000 distinct CDR3 sequences, more than 20% of them with a count of one. Of the sample, approximately 12% is held by the ten largest clones.

Broader findings and caveats from the paper: Contracting CD4+ clones appeared mostly in the CM and EM memory subsets, whereas CD8+ clones were enriched in EMRA. Balanced CD4/CD8 phenotypes were observed for clones contracting from day 15 to 85, whereas a bias towards CD4+ was observed for a second wave of clones expanding from day 15 to 37. The detection of some responding clones in pre-infection memory suggests that pre-existing cross-reactive memory T cells joined the SARS-CoV-2 response. The study covered only a couple of mild cases, and larger cohorts including severe cases with pre-infection samples were considered necessary. SARS-CoV-2 specificity of the second-wave clones peaking on day 37 was not confirmed.

The CDR3 contains 15 residues, cysteine and phenylalanine counted. CDR3 DNA is the only sequence kept; it has 45 bases, read in frame from the first base. V sheds 0 bases and J sheds 0 bases, leaving 7 bases between their ends. The germline V gene (reference sequence) gives CDR1 as LNHNV and CDR2 as YYDKDF. Sequencing used PBMCs or a T cell subset sorted from them (not recorded which). This clonotype was sampled from an adult woman who had mild COVID-19 (a few samples of this study predate the infection). The sample titles of this study are shuffled in the database, so cell type and time point are left out; the donor was told from shared clones. The chain employs TRBV15 and TRBJ2-3; the D gene is unclear. The CDR3 has the sequence CATSRDRTSTDTQYF. The DNA reads TGTGCCACCAGCAGAGATCGAACTAGCACAGATACGCAGTATTTT.